This T cell receptor (beta chain) was found in a study of cytomegalovirus exposure and HLA in healthy donors. Findings and limits, study-wide: It is likely that the observed cluster of highly shared sequence variants was a sequencing artifact. In a later analysis, donors in an Asian-associated ancestry cluster reportedly had fewer N-insertions in productive TCRs than the cohort mean. Later, an analysis found that common viral pathogens appeared to be linked with several of the most significant clusters.

Note on this clone: The antigen is unknown.

The ends were cut back, 8 bases at V and 5 bases at J, with 9 bases in the middle. Germline assignment: CDR1 MNHEY and CDR2 SMNVEV (reference sequence). The CDR3 has 11 residues. The PCR contained 60 Vbeta and 13 Jbeta primers. The protocol was immunoSEQ multiplex PCR, while the TCRdb copy is restricted to in-frame clones and leaves out a portion. The sample holds roughly 130,000 clones, around 83% seen once. The sample was PBMCs. This sequence joins TRBV27 and TRBJ2-5, with TRBD1 as a possible D gene (6 bases). This clonotype originated in a girl aged 2-15 years in good health and CMV-seronegative. The CDR3 loop is CASRDRETQYF. CDR3 in DNA: TGTGCCAGCCGAGACAGGGAGACCCAGTACTTC.